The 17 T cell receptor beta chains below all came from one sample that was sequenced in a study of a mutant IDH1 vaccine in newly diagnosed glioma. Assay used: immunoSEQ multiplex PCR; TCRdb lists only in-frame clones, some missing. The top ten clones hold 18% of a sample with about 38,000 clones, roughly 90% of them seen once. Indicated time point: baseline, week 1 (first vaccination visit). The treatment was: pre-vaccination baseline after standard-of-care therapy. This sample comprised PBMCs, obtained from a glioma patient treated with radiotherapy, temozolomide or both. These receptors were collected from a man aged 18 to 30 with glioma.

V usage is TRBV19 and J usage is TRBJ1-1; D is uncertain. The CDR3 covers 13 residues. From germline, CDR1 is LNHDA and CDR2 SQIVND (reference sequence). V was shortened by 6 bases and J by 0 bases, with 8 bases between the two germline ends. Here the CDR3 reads CASREGVNTEAFF. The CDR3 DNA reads TGTGCCAGTAGAGAGGGTGTGAACACTGAAGCTTTCTTT. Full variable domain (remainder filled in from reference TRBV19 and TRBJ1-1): DGGITQSPKYLFRKEGQNVTLSCEQNLNHDAMYWYRQDPGQGLRLIYYSQIVNDFQKGDIAEGYSVSREKKESFPLTVTSAQKNPTAFYLCASREGVNTEAFFGQGTRLTVV.

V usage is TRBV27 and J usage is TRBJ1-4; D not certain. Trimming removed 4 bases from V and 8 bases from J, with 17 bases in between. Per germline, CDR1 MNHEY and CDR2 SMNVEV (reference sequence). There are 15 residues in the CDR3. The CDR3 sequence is CASSSPASDGEKLFF. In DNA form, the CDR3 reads TGTGCCAGCAGTTCACCTGCCTCCGATGGGGAAAAACTGTTTTTT.

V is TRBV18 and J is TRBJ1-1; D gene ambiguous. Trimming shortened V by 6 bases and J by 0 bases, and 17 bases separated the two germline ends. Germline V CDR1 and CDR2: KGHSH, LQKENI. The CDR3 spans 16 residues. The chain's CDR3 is CASSPRSSYMNTEAFF. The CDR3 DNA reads TGTGCCAGCTCGCCTAGGTCCTCCTATATGAACACTGAAGCTTTCTTT.

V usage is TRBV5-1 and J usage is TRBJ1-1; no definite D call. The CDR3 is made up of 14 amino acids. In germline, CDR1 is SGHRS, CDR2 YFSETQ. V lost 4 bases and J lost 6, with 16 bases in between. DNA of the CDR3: TGCGCCAGCAGCCAAGACGGATACTCGGCTGAAGCTTTCTTT. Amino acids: CASSQDGYSAEAFF. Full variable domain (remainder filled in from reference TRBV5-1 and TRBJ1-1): KAGVTQTPRYLIKTRGQQVTLSCSPISGHRSVSWYQQTPGQGLQFLFEYFSETQRNKGNFPGRFSGRQFSNSRSEMNVSTLELGDSALYLCASSQDGYSAEAFFGQGTRLTVV.

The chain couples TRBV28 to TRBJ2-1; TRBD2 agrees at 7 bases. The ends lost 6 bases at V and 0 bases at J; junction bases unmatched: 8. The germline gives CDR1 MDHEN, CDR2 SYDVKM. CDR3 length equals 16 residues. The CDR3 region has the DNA TGTGCCAGCAGCCCTGGGTTAGCGGGCTCCTACAATGAGCAGTTCTTC. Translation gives CASSPGLAGSYNEQFF.

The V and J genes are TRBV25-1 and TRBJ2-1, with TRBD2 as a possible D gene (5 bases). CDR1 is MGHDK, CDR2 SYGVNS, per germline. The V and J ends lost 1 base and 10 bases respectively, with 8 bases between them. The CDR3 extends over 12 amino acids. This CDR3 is CASSEWRNEQFF. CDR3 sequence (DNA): TGTGCCAGCAGTGAATGGAGGAACGAGCAGTTCTTC.

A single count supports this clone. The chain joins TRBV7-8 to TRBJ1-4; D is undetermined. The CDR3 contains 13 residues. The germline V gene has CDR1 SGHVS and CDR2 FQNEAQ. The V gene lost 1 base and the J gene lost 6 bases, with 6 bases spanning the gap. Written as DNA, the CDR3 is TGTGCCAGCAGCTTAGTAAGCGATGAAAAACTGTTTTTT. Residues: CASSLVSDEKLFF.

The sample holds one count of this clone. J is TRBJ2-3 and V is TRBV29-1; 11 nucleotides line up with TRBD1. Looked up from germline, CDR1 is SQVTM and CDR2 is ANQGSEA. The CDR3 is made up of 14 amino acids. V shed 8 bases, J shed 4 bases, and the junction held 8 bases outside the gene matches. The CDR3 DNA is TGCAGCTCCCTTGGGGGACAGGGGGCAGATACGCAGTATTTT. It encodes CSSLGGQGADTQYF.

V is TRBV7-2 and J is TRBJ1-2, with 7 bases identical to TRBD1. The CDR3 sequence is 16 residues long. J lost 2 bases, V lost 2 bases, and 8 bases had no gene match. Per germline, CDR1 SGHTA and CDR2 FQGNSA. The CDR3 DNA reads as TGTGCCAGCAGCTTAAAAGAGGGGGCTTGGAACTATGGCTACACCTTC. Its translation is CASSLKEGAWNYGYTF.

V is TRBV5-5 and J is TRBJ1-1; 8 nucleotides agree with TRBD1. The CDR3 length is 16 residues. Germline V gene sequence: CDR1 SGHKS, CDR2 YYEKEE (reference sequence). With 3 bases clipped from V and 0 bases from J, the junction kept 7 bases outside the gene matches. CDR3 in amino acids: CASSSRWGQVNTEAFF. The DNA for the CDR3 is TGTGCCAGCAGCTCGCGATGGGGACAGGTGAACACTGAAGCTTTCTTT.

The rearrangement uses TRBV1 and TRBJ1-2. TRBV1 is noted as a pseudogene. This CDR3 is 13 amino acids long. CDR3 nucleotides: TGCACCAGCAGCCCCCGCGGGGACTATGGCTACACCTTC. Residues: CTSSPRGDYGYTF.

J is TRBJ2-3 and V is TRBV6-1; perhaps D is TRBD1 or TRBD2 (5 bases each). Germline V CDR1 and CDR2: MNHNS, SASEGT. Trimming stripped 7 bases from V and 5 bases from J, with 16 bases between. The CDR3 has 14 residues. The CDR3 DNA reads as TGTGCCAGCAACCAGCAGGGACCCCTAGATACGCAGTATTTT. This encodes CASNQQGPLDTQYF.

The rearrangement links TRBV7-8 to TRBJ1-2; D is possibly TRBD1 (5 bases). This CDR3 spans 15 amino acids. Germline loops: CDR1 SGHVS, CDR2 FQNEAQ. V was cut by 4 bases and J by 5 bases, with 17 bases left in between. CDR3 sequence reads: CASSSRDPLLYGYTF. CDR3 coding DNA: TGTGCCAGCAGCTCCCGGGACCCTCTTTTGTATGGCTACACCTTC.

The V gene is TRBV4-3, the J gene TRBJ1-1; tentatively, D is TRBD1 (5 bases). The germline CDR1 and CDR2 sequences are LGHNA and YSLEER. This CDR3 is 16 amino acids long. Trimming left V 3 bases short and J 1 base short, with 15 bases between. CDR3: CASSHALGVGNTEAFF. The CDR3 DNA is TGCGCCAGCAGCCACGCCTTGGGGGTCGGGAACACTGAAGCTTTCTTT.

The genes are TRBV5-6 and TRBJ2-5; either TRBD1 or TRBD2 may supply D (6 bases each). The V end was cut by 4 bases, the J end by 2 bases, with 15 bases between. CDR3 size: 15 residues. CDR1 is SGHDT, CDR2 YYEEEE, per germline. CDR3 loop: CASSAGHLAQETQYF. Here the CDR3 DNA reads TGTGCCAGCAGCGCGGGACACCTAGCGCAAGAGACCCAGTACTTC. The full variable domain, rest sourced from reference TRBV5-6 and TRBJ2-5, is DAGVTQSPTHLIKTRGQQVTLRCSPKSGHDTVSWYQQALGQGPQFIFQYYEEEERQRGNFPDRFSGHQFPNYSSELNVNALLLGDSALYLCASSAGHLAQETQYFGPGTRLLVL.

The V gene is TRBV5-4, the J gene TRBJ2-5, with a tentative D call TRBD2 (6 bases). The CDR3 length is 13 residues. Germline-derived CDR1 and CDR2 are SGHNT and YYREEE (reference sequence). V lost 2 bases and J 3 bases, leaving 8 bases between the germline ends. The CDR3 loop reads CASSFTGEETQYF. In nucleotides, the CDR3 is TGTGCCAGCAGCTTCACGGGGGAAGAGACCCAGTACTTC. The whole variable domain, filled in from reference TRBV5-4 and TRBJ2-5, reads ETGVTQSPTHLIKTRGQQVTLRCSSQSGHNTVSWYQQALGQGPQFIFQYYREEENGRGNFPPRFSGLQFPNYSSELNVNALELDDSALYLCASSFTGEETQYFGPGTRLLVL.

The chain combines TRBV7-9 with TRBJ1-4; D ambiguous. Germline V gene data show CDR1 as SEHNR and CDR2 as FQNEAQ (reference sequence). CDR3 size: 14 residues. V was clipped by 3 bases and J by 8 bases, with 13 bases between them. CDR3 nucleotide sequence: TGTGCCAGCAGCTTCGGAGGGTTACGCGAAAAACTGTTTTTT. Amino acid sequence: CASSFGGLREKLFF.